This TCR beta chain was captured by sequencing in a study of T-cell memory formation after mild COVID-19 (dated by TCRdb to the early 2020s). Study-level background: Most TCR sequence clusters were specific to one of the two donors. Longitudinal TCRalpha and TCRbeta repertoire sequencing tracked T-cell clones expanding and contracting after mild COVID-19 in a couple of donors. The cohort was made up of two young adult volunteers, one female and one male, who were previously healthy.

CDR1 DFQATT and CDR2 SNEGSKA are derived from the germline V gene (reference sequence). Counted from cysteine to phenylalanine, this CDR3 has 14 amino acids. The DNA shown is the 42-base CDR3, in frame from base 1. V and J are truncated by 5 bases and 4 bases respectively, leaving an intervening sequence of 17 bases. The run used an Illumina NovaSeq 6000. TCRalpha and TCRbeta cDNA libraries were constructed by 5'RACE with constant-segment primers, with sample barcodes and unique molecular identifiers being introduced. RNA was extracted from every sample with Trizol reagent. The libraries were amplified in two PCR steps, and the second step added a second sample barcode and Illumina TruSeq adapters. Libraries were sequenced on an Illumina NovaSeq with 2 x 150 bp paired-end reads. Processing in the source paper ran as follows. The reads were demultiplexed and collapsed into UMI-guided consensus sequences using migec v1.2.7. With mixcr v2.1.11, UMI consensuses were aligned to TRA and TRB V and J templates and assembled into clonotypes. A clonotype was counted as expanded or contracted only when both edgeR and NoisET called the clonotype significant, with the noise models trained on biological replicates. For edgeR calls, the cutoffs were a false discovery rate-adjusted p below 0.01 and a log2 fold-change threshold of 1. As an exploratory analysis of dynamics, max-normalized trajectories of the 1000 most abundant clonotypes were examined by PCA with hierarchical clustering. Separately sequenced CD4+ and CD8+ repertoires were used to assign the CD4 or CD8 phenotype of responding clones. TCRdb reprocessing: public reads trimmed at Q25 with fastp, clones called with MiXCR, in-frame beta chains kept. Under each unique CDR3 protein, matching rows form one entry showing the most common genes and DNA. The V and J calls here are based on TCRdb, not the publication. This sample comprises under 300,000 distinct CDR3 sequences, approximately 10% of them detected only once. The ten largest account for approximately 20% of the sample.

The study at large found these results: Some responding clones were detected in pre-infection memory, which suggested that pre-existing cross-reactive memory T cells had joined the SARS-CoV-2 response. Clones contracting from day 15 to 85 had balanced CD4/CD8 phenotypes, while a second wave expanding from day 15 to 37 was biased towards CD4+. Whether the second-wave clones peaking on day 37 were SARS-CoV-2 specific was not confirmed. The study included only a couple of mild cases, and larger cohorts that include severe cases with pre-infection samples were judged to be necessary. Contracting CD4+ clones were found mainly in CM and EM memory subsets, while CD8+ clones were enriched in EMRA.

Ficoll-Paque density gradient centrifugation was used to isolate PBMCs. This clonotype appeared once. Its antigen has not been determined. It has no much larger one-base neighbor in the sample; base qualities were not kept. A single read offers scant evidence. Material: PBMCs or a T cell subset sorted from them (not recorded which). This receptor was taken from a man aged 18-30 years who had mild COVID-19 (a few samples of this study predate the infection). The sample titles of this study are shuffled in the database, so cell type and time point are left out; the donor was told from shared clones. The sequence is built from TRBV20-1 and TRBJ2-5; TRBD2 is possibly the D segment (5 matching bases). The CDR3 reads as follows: CSAHTRLEPETQYF. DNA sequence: TGCAGTGCTCATACTAGACTTGAGCCAGAGACCCAGTACTTC.